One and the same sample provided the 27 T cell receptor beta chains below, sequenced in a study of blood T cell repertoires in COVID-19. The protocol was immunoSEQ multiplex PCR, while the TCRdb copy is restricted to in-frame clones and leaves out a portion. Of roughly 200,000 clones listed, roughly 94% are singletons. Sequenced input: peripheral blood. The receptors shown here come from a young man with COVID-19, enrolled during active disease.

This chain's CDR3 is CATQNWSTGELFF. CDR3 DNA sequence: TGTGCCACCCAGAACTGGAGCACCGGGGAGCTGTTTTTT. This chain connects TRBV24-1 to TRBJ2-2; D remains unclear. This CDR3 region has 13 residues. Trimming stripped 9 bases from V and 4 bases from J, with 11 bases between. Germline values: CDR1 KGHDR, CDR2 SFDVKD.

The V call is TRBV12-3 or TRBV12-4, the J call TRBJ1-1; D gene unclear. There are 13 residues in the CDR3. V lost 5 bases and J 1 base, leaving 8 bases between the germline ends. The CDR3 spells CASSPSENTEAFF. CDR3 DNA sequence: TGTGCCAGCAGTCCTTCAGAGAACACTGAAGCTTTCTTT.

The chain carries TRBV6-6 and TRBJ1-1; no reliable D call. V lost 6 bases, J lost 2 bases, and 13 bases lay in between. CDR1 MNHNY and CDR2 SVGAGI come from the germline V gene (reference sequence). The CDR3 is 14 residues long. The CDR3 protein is CASRPQVINTEAFF. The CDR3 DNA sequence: TGTGCCAGCAGACCCCAGGTGATTAACACTGAAGCTTTCTTT.

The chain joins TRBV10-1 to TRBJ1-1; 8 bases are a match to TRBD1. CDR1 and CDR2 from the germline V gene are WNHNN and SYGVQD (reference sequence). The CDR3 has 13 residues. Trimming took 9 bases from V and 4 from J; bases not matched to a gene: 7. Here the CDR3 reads CARETGEGTEAFF. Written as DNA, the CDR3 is TGCGCCAGAGAGACAGGGGAGGGCACTGAAGCTTTCTTT.

The CDR3 loop is CASSKRGVSPLHF. As DNA, the CDR3 is TGTGCCAGCAGTAAACGGGGGGTTTCACCCCTCCACTTT. This chain joins TRBV12-3 or TRBV12-4 and TRBJ1-6; a possible D gene is TRBD1 (5 bases). The V and J ends lost 5 bases and 9 bases respectively, with 11 bases between them. The CDR3 has 13 residues.

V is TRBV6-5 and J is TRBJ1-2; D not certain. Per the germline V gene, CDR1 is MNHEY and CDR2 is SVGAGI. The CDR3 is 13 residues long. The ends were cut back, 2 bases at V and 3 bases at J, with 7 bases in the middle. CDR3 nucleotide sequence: TGTGCCAGCAGTTACGCGGGAGACTATGGCTACACCTTC. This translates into CASSYAGDYGYTF.

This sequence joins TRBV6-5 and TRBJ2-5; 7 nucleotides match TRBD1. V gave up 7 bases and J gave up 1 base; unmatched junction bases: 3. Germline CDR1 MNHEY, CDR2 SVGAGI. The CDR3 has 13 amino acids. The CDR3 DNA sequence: TGTGCCAGCACCTCAGGGGGCCAAGAGACCCAGTACTTC. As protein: CASTSGGQETQYF.

The CDR3 DNA follows: TGTGCCAGTAGTATCGGGACAGCCAATGAGCAGTTCTTC. Residues: CASSIGTANEQFF. The rearrangement joins TRBV19 to TRBJ2-1; 7 bases line up with TRBD1. This CDR3 contains 13 residues. With 3 bases clipped from V and 6 bases from J, the junction kept 2 bases outside the gene matches. Germline V gene lookup returns CDR1 LNHDA and CDR2 SQIVND (reference sequence).

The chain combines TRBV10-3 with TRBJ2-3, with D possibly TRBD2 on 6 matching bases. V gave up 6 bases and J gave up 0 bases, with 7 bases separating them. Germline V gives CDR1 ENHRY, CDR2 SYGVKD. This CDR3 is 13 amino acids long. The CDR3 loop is CAIRAGSTDTQYF. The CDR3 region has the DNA TGTGCCATCAGAGCGGGTAGCACAGATACGCAGTATTTT.

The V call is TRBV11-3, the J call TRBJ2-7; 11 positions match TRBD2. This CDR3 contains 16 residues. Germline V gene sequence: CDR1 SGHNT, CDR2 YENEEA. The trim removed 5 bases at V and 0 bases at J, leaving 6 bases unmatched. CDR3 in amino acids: CASSPRLAGSSYEQYF. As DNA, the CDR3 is TGTGCCAGCAGCCCGCGACTAGCGGGGAGCTCCTACGAGCAGTACTTC. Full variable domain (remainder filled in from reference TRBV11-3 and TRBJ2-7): EAGVVQSPRYKIIEKKQPVAFWCNPISGHNTLYWYLQNLGQGPELLIRYENEEAVDDSQLPKDRFSAERLKGVDSTLKIQPAELGDSAVYLCASSPRLAGSSYEQYFGPGTRLTVT.

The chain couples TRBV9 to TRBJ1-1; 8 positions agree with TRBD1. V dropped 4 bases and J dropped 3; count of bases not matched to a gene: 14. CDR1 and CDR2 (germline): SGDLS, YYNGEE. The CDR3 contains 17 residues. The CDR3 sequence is CASSPYASTGGDTEAFF. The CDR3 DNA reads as TGTGCCAGCAGCCCATATGCCTCAACAGGGGGGGACACTGAAGCTTTCTTT.

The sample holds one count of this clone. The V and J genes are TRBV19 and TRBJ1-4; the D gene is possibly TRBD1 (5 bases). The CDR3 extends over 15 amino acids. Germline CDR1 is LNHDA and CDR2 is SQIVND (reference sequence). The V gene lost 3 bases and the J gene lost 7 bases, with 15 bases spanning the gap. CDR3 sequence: CASSISAGWSEKLFF. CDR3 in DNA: TGTGCCAGTAGTATCTCGGCAGGGTGGAGTGAAAAACTGTTTTTT.

The CDR3: CASNPGQANSPLHF. The CDR3 coding sequence is TGTGCCAGCAACCCGGGACAGGCAAATTCACCCCTCCACTTT. The V gene is TRBV6-5, the J gene TRBJ1-6; 8 bases are a match to TRBD1. The V and J ends lost 7 bases and 7 bases, in that order; junction bases with no gene match: 6. The CDR3 is 14 residues long. CDR1 is MNHEY, CDR2 SVGAGI, per germline.

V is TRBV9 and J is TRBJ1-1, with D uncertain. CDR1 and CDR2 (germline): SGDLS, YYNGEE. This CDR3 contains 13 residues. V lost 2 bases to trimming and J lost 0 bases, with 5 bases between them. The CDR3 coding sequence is TGTGCCAGCAGCGTTTCTGTGAACACTGAAGCTTTCTTT. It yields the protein CASSVSVNTEAFF.

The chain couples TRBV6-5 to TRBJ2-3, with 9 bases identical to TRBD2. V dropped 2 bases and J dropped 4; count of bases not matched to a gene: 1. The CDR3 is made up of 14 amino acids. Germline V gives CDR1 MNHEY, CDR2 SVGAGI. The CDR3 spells CASSYAGGSDTQYF. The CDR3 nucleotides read TGTGCCAGCAGTTACGCGGGGGGGTCAGATACGCAGTATTTT.

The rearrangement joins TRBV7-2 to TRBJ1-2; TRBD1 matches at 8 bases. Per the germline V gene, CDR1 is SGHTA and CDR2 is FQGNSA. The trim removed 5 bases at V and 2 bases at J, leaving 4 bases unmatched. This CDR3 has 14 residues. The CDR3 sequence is CASSTRQGNYGYTF. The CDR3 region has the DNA TGTGCCAGCAGCACCAGACAGGGGAACTATGGCTACACCTTC.

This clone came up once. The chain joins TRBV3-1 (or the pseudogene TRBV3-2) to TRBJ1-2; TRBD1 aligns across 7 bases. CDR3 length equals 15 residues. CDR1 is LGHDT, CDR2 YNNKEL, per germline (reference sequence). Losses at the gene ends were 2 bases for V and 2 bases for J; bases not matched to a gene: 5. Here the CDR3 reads CASSQSPTGNYGYTF. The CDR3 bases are TGTGCCAGCAGCCAATCTCCGACAGGGAACTATGGCTACACCTTC.

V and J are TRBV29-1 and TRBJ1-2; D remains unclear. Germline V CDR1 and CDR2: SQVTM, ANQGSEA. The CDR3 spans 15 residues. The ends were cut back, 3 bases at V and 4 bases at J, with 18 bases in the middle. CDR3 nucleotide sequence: TGCAGCGTTGAGGGCCCCGCCAGTAACCTCTATGGCTACACCTTC. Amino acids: CSVEGPASNLYGYTF.

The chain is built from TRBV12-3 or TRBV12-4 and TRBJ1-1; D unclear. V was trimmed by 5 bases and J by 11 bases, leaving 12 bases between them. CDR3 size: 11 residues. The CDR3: CASSEGLRAFF. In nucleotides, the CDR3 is TGTGCCAGCAGTGAGGGTTTGAGGGCTTTCTTT.

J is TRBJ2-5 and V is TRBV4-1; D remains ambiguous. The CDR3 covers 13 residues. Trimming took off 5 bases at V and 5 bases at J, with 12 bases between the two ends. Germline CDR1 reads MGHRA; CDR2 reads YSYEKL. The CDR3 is CASSGFSSETQYF. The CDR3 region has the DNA TGCGCCAGCAGCGGTTTTAGTTCGGAGACCCAGTACTTC.

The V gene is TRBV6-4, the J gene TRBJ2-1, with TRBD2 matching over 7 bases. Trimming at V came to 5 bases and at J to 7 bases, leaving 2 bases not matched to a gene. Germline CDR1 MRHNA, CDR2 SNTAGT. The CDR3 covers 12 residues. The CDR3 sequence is CASSSGGNEQFF. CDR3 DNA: TGTGCCAGCAGTTCCGGGGGGAATGAGCAGTTCTTC.

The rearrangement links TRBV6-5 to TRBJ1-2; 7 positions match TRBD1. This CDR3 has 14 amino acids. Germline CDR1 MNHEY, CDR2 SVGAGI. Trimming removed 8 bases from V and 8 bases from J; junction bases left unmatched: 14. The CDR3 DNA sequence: TGTGCCAGCGGACTTTATACAGGGGCGGAGGGCTACACCTTC. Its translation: CASGLYTGAEGYTF.

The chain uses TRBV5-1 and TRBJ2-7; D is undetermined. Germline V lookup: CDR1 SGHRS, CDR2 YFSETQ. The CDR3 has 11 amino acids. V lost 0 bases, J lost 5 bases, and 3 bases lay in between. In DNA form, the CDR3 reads TGCGCCAGCAGCTTGGCAAACGAGCAGTACTTC. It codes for CASSLANEQYF.

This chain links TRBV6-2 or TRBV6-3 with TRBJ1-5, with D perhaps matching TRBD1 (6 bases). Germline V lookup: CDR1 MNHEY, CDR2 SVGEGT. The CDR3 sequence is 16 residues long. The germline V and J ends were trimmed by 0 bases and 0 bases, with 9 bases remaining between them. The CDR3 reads CASSYSRGNSNQPQHF. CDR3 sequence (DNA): TGTGCCAGCAGTTACTCGAGGGGGAATAGCAATCAGCCCCAGCATTTT.

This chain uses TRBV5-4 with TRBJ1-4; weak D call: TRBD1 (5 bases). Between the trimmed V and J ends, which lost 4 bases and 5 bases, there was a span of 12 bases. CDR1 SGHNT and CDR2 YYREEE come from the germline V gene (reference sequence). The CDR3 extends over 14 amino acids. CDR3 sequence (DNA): TGTGCCAGCAGCCTCCAGACAGAAAATGAAAAACTGTTTTTT. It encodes CASSLQTENEKLFF.

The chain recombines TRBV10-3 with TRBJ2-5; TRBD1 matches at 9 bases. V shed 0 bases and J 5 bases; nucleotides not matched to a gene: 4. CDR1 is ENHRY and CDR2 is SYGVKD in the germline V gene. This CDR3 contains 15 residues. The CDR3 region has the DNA TGTGCCATCAGTGAGTCTGGGACAGGGCAGGAGACCCAGTACTTC. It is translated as CAISESGTGQETQYF.

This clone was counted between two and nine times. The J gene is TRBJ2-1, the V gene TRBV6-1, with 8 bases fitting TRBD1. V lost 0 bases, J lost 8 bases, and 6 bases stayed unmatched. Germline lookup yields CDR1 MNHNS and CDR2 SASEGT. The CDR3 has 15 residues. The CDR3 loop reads CASSEAGDRSDEQFF. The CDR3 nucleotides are TGTGCCAGCAGTGAAGCGGGGGACAGGTCGGATGAGCAGTTCTTC.